The clone carrying this T cell receptor (beta chain) was counted at least ten times. Antigen specificity is unknown. TCR beta CDR3 region amplification was performed from RNA transcripts. Primed by the HTBI set, a first-round RT-PCR was run on the TCR CDR3. TCRdb processed the multiplex PCR reads anew with MiXCR; each CDR3 protein has one entry. This table holds approximately 400,000 distinct CDR3 sequences, approximately 19% found once. Germline CDR1 MDHEN, CDR2 SYDVKM. This CDR3 is built from 20 residues. With V trimmed by 3 bases and J by 1 base, 20 bases remained unmatched. The data stem from a study of T cells in Graves' hyperthyroidism and ophthalmopathy. Study-level findings and limits: A model of 13 V-J features distinguished ophthalmopathy from stable hyperthyroidism.

Sequenced material: blood. The chain combines TRBV28 with TRBJ2-7, with TRBD1 identical over 8 bases. The source of this sequence is a young woman with Graves' hyperthyroidism. CDR3: CASSFEVWDRTRIGSYEQYF. The CDR3 DNA follows: TGTGCCAGCAGTTTCGAGGTCTGGGACAGGACGAGGATTGGGTCCTACGAGCAGTACTTC.